This T cell receptor (beta chain) was recovered during a study of CD4 T cells in relation to SARS-CoV-2 and coronaviruses. About the research overall: Shared crossreactive spike epitopes were mapped to their HLA restriction.

Unexposed donor CD4+ T cells date from about 2011-2018, before the COVID-19 pandemic. Of note for this clone: Its antigen is not known.

Germline trimming cut 8 bases from V and 2 bases from J; bases unmatched to any gene: 3. This CDR3 has 12 residues. Germline lookup yields CDR1 WNHNN and CDR2 SYGVQD (reference sequence). Deep TCR-beta sequencing used DNA from uncultured naive and memory CD4+ T cells. The data were produced by immunoSEQ multiplex PCR, yet TCRdb's version contains in-frame clones alone and is incomplete. Of 68,000 or so clones detected, more than 80% appear once; the ten largest clones hold approximately 0.25%. Broader study findings: This crossreactivity analysis covered spike protein alone, no other viral proteins.

This rearrangement joins TRBV10-1 to TRBJ2-7; 7 nucleotides match TRBD2. The sequence was obtained from a human donor in good health. Sequenced material: naive CD4+ T cells from PBMCs. The subset denotes: naive CD4+ T cells isolated by negative enrichment. Here the CDR3 reads CASGGTTYEQYF. CDR3 nucleotide sequence: TGCGCCAGCGGCGGGACTACCTACGAGCAGTACTTC.